The 30 T cell receptor beta chains given below trace back to one sample, sequenced in a study of T cells in Graves' hyperthyroidism and ophthalmopathy. Amplification of TCR beta CDR3 regions used RNA as the template. With the HTBI primer set, the TCR CDR3 went through a first round of RT-PCR. TCRdb reanalysed the multiplex PCR reads using MiXCR and keeps one entry per CDR3 protein. The repertoire holds 550,000 to 700,000 distinct CDR3 sequences, with 35% to 55% as singletons. Sequenced sample: peripheral blood or thyroid tissue (not recorded which). These TCRs come from an adult woman with Graves' disease, either hyperthyroidism or ophthalmopathy (not recorded which).

The table lists this clonotype with many counts. The chain links TRBV7-7 to TRBJ1-5; 8 positions agree with TRBD1. CDR1 and CDR2 from the germline V gene are SSHAT and FNYEAQ (reference sequence). There are 16 residues in the CDR3. The CDR3 region is CAIRGPRDHSNQPQHF. The CDR3 DNA follows: TGTGCTATCAGGGGGCCGAGGGACCATAGCAATCAGCCCCAGCATTTT. The full variable domain, its missing parts supplied by reference TRBV7-7 and TRBJ1-5, is GAGVSQSPRYKVTKRGQDVTLRCDPISSHATLYWYQQALGQGPEFLTYFNYEAQPDKSGLPSDRFSAERPEGSISTLTIQRTEQRDSAMYRCAIRGPRDHSNQPQHFGDGTRLSIL.

This clonotype was seen only once. The gene calls are TRBV7-3 and TRBJ2-5; 8 bases map to TRBD2. The CDR3 sequence is 15 residues long. Germline V gene sequence: CDR1 SGHTA, CDR2 FQGTGA. The V gene end was trimmed by 3 bases and the J gene end by 4 bases; junction bases not matched to a gene: 7. The CDR3 protein is CASSFTSGGIETQYF. The CDR3 bases are TGTGCCAGCAGCTTTACTAGCGGAGGGATAGAGACCCAGTACTTC.

In the case of this clonotype: A junction boundary mismatches the germline segment, possibly from a read error. The chain recombines TRBV12-3 or TRBV12-4 with TRBJ2-2, with TRBD2 matching 7 bases. The CDR3 is 15 amino acids. CDR3 bases: TGTGCCAGCAGTCAACAGGAGAGGGACTACAATGAGCAGTTTTTT. Its translation: CASSQQERDYNEQFF.

As to this clonotype: The conserved phenylalanine or tryptophan normally closing the CDR3 is absent here, so this likely arose from a read error. The DNA is omitted, as the CDR3 cannot be located on it reliably, and the CDR3 follows TCRdb's listing. The V and J genes are TRBV29-1 and TRBJ2-7; the table gives TRBD2 as D, unverified against the DNA. The CDR3 is made up of 10 amino acids, end residues included. The germline V gene has CDR1 SQVTM and CDR2 ANQGSEA. This CDR3 is CSVGTSGGSY.

This clonotype was recorded at least ten times. The chain links TRBV5-1 to TRBJ1-1; D remains ambiguous. Per germline, CDR1 SGHRS and CDR2 YFSETQ. Trimming shortened V by 2 bases and J by 3 bases, and 11 bases separated the two germline ends. This CDR3 region has 14 residues. CDR3 protein: CASSLVVEDTEAFF. CDR3 DNA: TGCGCCAGCAGCTTAGTAGTGGAGGACACTGAAGCTTTCTTT.

At least ten counts were recorded for this clonotype. CDR3 bases: TGCGCCAGCAGCCCCGCGGCGGGAGGGCCTGGTGAGCAGTACTTC. Protein sequence: CASSPAAGGPGEQYF. The genes are TRBV5-1 and TRBJ2-7, with TRBD2 matching over 9 bases. The germline V gene encodes CDR1 SGHRS and CDR2 YFSETQ. Trimming cost V 4 bases and J 7 bases; bases outside gene matches: 12. The CDR3 extends over 15 amino acids.

The chain has TRBV20-1 and TRBJ1-2; the D is unclear. Germline-derived CDR1 and CDR2 are DFQATT and SNEGSKA (reference sequence). Trimming removed 0 bases from V and 0 bases from J, with 11 bases in between. The CDR3 has 15 amino acids. This chain's CDR3 is CSARDLQAANYGYTF. The CDR3 DNA reads TGCAGTGCTAGAGATTTGCAAGCCGCTAACTATGGCTACACCTTC.

V is TRBV19 and J is TRBJ1-5; 7 nucleotides agree with TRBD1. Germline CDR1 reads LNHDA; CDR2 reads SQIVND (reference sequence). The V segment lost 4 bases and the J segment 3 bases; nucleotides outside the gene matches: 6. The CDR3 covers 15 residues. The CDR3 DNA reads TGTGCCAGTAGTAGACAGGGTTCCGCCAATCAGCCCCAGCATTTT. Its protein is CASSRQGSANQPQHF.

The V and J genes are TRBV12-3 or TRBV12-4 and TRBJ1-1; 7 bases line up with TRBD1. The ends lost 3 bases at V and 11 bases at J; junction bases unmatched: 12. The CDR3 consists of 14 residues. CDR3 bases: TGTGCCAGCAGTTTTGACAGGGCCCTTATTACGGCTTTCTTT. It specifies CASSFDRALITAFF.

This chain joins TRBV6-4 and TRBJ2-3; TRBD1 matches at 10 bases. Trimming took 4 bases from V and 0 from J; bases not matched to a gene: 4. The CDR3 has 16 residues. Germline CDR1 is MRHNA and CDR2 is SNTAGT. Written as DNA, the CDR3 is TGTGCCAGCAGTGGGGACAGGGGCTTTAGCACAGATACGCAGTATTTT. It translates to CASSGDRGFSTDTQYF.

The sample holds a few counts of this clonotype. The chain combines TRBV4-2 with TRBJ1-1; no firm D call. The V and J ends lost 1 base and 2 bases respectively, with 11 bases between them. CDR3 length equals 15 residues. CDR1 is LGHNA, CDR2 YNFKEQ, per germline. CDR3 DNA: TGTGCCAGCAGCCAAGCCCCGCCGGGTAACACTGAAGCTTTCTTT. Protein: CASSQAPPGNTEAFF.

Concerning this clonotype: This may arise from a read error, as a much more abundant clone is one base away. V usage is TRBV5-1 and J usage is TRBJ1-2; TRBD1 matches 7 bases. This CDR3 is 15 amino acids long. CDR1 is SGHRS and CDR2 is YFSETQ in the germline V gene. CDR3 sequence: CASSLEWTGRYGYIF. CDR3 coding DNA: TGCGCCAGCAGCTTGGAATGGACAGGACGGTATGGCTACATCTTC.

The chain is built from TRBV10-3 and TRBJ2-7; TRBD1 matches 7 bases. The length of the CDR3 is 15 residues. The J segment lost 5 bases and the V segment lost 1 base, leaving 8 bases of the junction unmatched. Germline V gene data show CDR1 as ENHRY and CDR2 as SYGVKD. The CDR3 loop reads CAISEFAGTVNEQYF. The CDR3 region has the DNA TGTGCCATCAGTGAGTTCGCCGGGACAGTCAACGAGCAGTACTTC.

This clonotype was picked up a small number of times. The chain couples TRBV7-9 to TRBJ2-2, with 9 bases that match TRBD1. Germline V CDR1 and CDR2: SEHNR, FQNEAQ (reference sequence). This CDR3 spans 14 amino acids. Losses at the gene ends were 4 bases for V and 10 bases for J; bases not matched to a gene: 7. Written as DNA, the CDR3 is TGTGCCAGCAGCTCGCCGGGACAGGGTCCGGAGCTGTTTTTT. This translates into CASSSPGQGPELFF.

The CDR3, as DNA: TGCGCCAGCAGCTTGGCGGTGGGATCGACCTACGAGCAGTACTTC. Protein product: CASSLAVGSTYEQYF. V gene TRBV5-1 combines with J gene TRBJ2-7; D remains unclear. This CDR3 comprises 15 residues. CDR1 SGHRS and CDR2 YFSETQ come from the germline V gene. V was shortened by 0 bases and J by 2 bases, with 12 bases between the two germline ends.

The table lists this clonotype with many counts. The V gene is TRBV29-1, the J gene TRBJ2-5; 7 bases are shared with TRBD2. V dropped 7 bases and J dropped 5; count of bases not matched to a gene: 13. Per germline, CDR1 SQVTM and CDR2 ANQGSEA. There are 14 residues in the CDR3. CDR3 residues: CSAPGLGGSETQYF. DNA for the CDR3: TGCAGCGCACCGGGGTTAGGCGGGAGTGAGACCCAGTACTTC.

This clonotype was seen many times. J is TRBJ2-7 and V is TRBV14, with unresolved D. The germline CDR1 and CDR2 sequences are SGHDN and FVKESK. Trimming stripped 6 bases from V and 0 bases from J, with 12 bases between. The CDR3 spans 14 residues. The CDR3 DNA reads as TGTGCCAGCAGTCCGACGAGAAGCTCCTACGAGCAGTACTTC. Translation: CASSPTRSSYEQYF.

This clonotype occurred a few times. The V call is TRBV4-3, the J call TRBJ2-5, with 9 positions matching TRBD2. The germline gives CDR1 LGHNA, CDR2 YSLEER. V lost 0 bases and J lost 4; bases outside the gene matches: 6. The length of the CDR3 is 16 residues. The CDR3 spells CASSQEPLREGETQYF. CDR3 nucleotides: TGCGCCAGCAGCCAAGAACCATTGCGGGAGGGAGAGACCCAGTACTTC.

This clonotype was recorded at least ten times. The CDR3 sequence: CASSPRQNSPLHF. The CDR3 DNA sequence: TGTGCCAGCAGTCCAAGACAGAATTCACCCCTCCACTTT. This chain links TRBV27 with TRBJ1-6; weak D call: TRBD1 (5 bases). The CDR3 covers 13 residues. Looked up from germline, CDR1 is MNHEY and CDR2 is SMNVEV (reference sequence). V was cut by 5 bases and J by 7 bases, with 9 bases left in between.

This chain uses TRBV29-1 with TRBJ2-5, with D possibly TRBD2 on 5 matching bases. CDR1 and CDR2 from the germline V gene are SQVTM and ANQGSEA. This CDR3 region has 13 residues. V was shortened by 4 bases and J by 5 bases, with 14 bases between the two germline ends. The CDR3 region has the DNA TGCAGCGTTGGTTATTTGAGGGTGGAGACCCAGTACTTC. The encoded protein is CSVGYLRVETQYF.

The table lists this clonotype with a few counts. V usage is TRBV5-1 and J usage is TRBJ1-2, with TRBD1 identical over 11 bases. From germline, CDR1 is SGHRS and CDR2 YFSETQ. J lost 4 bases, V lost 3 bases, and 5 bases had no gene match. The CDR3 extends over 15 amino acids. This CDR3 reads CASSWTGGRSYGYTF. CDR3 sequence (DNA): TGCGCCAGCAGCTGGACAGGGGGCCGCAGCTATGGCTACACCTTC.

This clonotype was detected many times. V and J are TRBV12-3 or TRBV12-4 and TRBJ1-1; no clear D. This CDR3 has 12 amino acids. V was pared by 5 bases and J by 11 bases, with 15 bases between. This CDR3 is CASSRGRVQAFF. The DNA for the CDR3 is TGTGCCAGCAGTCGGGGAAGGGTTCAGGCTTTCTTT.

With regard to this clonotype: A clone one base away is much larger, so this may be a read error. The chain carries TRBV4-1 and TRBJ2-2; D is ambiguous. Germline V CDR1 and CDR2: MGHRA, YSYEKL. V was cut by 0 bases and J by 7 bases, with 12 bases left in between. There are 15 residues in the CDR3. DNA of the CDR3: TGCGCCAGCAGCCAAGACATCACCCGTAGCGGGGAGCTGTTTTTT. Protein: CASSQDITRSGELFF.

The chain is built from TRBV7-9 and TRBJ2-3; 8 bases are a match to TRBD2. CDR1 SEHNR and CDR2 FQNEAQ come from the germline V gene (reference sequence). V gave up 0 bases and J gave up 2 bases; unmatched junction bases: 4. The CDR3 is 16 amino acids. CDR3 amino acids: CASSLAVAGHTDTQYF. CDR3 sequence (DNA): TGTGCCAGCAGCTTAGCGGTAGCGGGACACACAGATACGCAGTATTTT.

The CDR3 DNA is TGCAGTGCTAGAGATAGGCAGGGCACTGAAGCTTTCTTT. Amino acids: CSARDRQGTEAFF. The chain recombines TRBV20-1 with TRBJ1-1, with a possible D match to TRBD1 (5 bases). Germline assignment: CDR1 DFQATT and CDR2 SNEGSKA (reference sequence). The CDR3 extends over 13 amino acids. The V gene lost 0 bases and the J gene lost 4 bases, with 9 bases spanning the gap.

The rearrangement links TRBV7-3 to TRBJ1-1; D gene unclear. The CDR3 extends over 12 amino acids. V lost 11 bases and J 4 bases, leaving 14 bases between the germline ends. CDR1 SGHTA and CDR2 FQGTGA come from the germline V gene. CDR3 amino acids: CASGRWGTEAFF. In DNA form, the CDR3 reads TGTGCCTCCGGAAGGTGGGGCACTGAAGCTTTCTTT.

There are many counts of this clonotype. The chain carries TRBV29-1 and TRBJ1-1; D is undetermined. Trimming removed 0 bases from V and 0 bases from J, with 5 bases in between. Germline values: CDR1 SQVTM, CDR2 ANQGSEA. CDR3 length: 13 amino acids. The CDR3 sequence is CSVEDGMNTEAFF. CDR3 DNA sequence: TGCAGCGTTGAAGATGGTATGAACACTGAAGCTTTCTTT.

In this sample, this clonotype turned up many times. The chain uses TRBV7-9 and TRBJ1-1; 7 bases match TRBD1. The germline CDR1 and CDR2 sequences are SEHNR and FQNEAQ (reference sequence). There are 17 residues in the CDR3. Trimming at V came to 5 bases and at J to 3 bases, leaving 15 bases not matched to a gene. DNA of the CDR3: TGTGCCAGCAGCCCCCCTGGCTTTCGGGACAGATACACTGAAGCTTTCTTT. This gives the protein CASSPPGFRDRYTEAFF.

The genes are TRBV9 and TRBJ1-2; 7 bases are shared with TRBD1. The CDR3 length is 13 residues. V trimming: 9 bases; J trimming: 4 bases; junction bases outside the gene matches: 9. Germline CDR1 and CDR2: SGDLS and YYNGEE. The CDR3 DNA reads as TGTGCCACCGTTCCAGGGGGTGGCTATGGCTACACCTTC. Its protein product is CATVPGGGYGYTF.

In its sample, this clonotype was seen many times. This rearrangement joins TRBV10-3 to TRBJ1-2; maybe TRBD1 (5 bases). Deletions cut 11 bases from V and 2 bases from J, with 18 bases between. The CDR3 sequence is 14 residues long. The germline gives CDR1 ENHRY, CDR2 SYGVKD. This chain's CDR3 is CAPGPTGYNYGYTF. In DNA form, the CDR3 reads TGTGCCCCGGGGCCTACGGGGTACAACTATGGCTACACCTTC.